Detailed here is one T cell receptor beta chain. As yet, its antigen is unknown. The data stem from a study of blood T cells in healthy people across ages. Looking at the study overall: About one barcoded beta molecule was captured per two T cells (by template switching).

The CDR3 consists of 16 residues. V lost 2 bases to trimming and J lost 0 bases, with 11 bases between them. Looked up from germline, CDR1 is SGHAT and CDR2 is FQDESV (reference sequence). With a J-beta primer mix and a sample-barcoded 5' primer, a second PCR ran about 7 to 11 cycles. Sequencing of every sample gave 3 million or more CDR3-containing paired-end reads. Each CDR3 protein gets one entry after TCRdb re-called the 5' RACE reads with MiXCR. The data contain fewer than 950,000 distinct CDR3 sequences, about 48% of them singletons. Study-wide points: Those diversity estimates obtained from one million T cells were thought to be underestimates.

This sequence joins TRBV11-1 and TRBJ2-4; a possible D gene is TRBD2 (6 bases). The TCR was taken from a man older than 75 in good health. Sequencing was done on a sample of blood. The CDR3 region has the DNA TGTGCCAGCAGCTTATCCCAGGGACTAGCCAAAAACATTCAGTACTTC. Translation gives CASSLSQGLAKNIQYF.